Listed below are T cell receptor beta chains from one sample, sequenced in a study of cytomegalovirus exposure and HLA in healthy donors. The method was immunoSEQ multiplex PCR; TCRdb's version includes in-frame clones alone and lacks a portion of them. The sample has around 300,000 clones, over 75% seen once. The sequencing sample was made of PBMCs. The receptors derive from a man aged 30 to 39 in good health and CMV-seronegative. CDR3s include the opening cysteine and the closing phenylalanine or tryptophan. The order of the fields is clone size, V gene, J gene, D gene, CDR3 protein, CDR3 DNA. D genes are given only for firm matches. Some rows mark clone size as missing; the rest say once, few, many or name a class of expanded clone.

abundance: few; v_gene: TRBV7-9; j_gene: TRBJ2-4; d_gene: TRBD1; CDR3aa: CASSSQGAGNIQYF; CDR3nt: TGTGCCAGCAGCTCCCAGGGGGCAGGGAACATTCAGTACTTC
abundance: once; v_gene: TRBV19; j_gene: TRBJ1-2; d_gene: TRBD1; CDR3aa: CASRETGGPVGYGYTF; CDR3nt: TGTGCCAGTAGGGAGACAGGGGGCCCAGTTGGCTATGGCTACACCTTC
abundance: .; v_gene: TRBV10-3; j_gene: TRBJ1-4; d_gene: .; CDR3aa: CAISVQGNEKLFF; CDR3nt: TGTGCCATCAGTGTCCAGGGTAATGAAAAACTGTTTTTT
abundance: .; v_gene: TRBV19; j_gene: TRBJ2-7; d_gene: .; CDR3aa: CASSITPGLGYEQYF; CDR3nt: TGTGCCAGTAGTATTACCCCGGGACTGGGGTACGAGCAGTACTTC
abundance: .; v_gene: TRBV4-1; j_gene: TRBJ1-5; d_gene: .; CDR3aa: CASSQDRGNSNQPQHF; CDR3nt: TGCGCCAGCAGCCAAGATCGGGGGAATAGCAATCAGCCCCAGCATTTT
abundance: .; v_gene: TRBV6-1; j_gene: TRBJ2-1; d_gene: .; CDR3aa: CASSEESWAQTYNEQFF; CDR3nt: TGTGCCAGCAGTGAAGAATCTTGGGCTCAAACCTACAATGAGCAGTTCTTC
abundance: few; v_gene: TRBV5-1; j_gene: TRBJ1-2; d_gene: TRBD1; CDR3aa: CASSSRQGGGYTF; CDR3nt: TGCGCCAGCAGCTCGAGACAGGGTGGAGGCTACACCTTC
abundance: .; v_gene: TRBV7-9; j_gene: TRBJ1-5; d_gene: TRBD1; CDR3aa: CASSRYTGTGGASNQPQHF; CDR3nt: TGTGCCAGCAGCAGATACACCGGGACAGGGGGAGCTAGCAATCAGCCCCAGCATTTT
abundance: .; v_gene: TRBV6-1; j_gene: TRBJ1-1; d_gene: .; CDR3aa: CASSPGTPNTEAFF; CDR3nt: TGTGCCAGCAGTCCTGGGACACCGAACACTGAAGCTTTCTTT
abundance: .; v_gene: TRBV6-6; j_gene: TRBJ1-6; d_gene: TRBD1; CDR3aa: CASGAIGQGNSPLHF; CDR3nt: TGTGCCAGCGGAGCTATTGGACAGGGAAATTCACCCCTCCACTTT